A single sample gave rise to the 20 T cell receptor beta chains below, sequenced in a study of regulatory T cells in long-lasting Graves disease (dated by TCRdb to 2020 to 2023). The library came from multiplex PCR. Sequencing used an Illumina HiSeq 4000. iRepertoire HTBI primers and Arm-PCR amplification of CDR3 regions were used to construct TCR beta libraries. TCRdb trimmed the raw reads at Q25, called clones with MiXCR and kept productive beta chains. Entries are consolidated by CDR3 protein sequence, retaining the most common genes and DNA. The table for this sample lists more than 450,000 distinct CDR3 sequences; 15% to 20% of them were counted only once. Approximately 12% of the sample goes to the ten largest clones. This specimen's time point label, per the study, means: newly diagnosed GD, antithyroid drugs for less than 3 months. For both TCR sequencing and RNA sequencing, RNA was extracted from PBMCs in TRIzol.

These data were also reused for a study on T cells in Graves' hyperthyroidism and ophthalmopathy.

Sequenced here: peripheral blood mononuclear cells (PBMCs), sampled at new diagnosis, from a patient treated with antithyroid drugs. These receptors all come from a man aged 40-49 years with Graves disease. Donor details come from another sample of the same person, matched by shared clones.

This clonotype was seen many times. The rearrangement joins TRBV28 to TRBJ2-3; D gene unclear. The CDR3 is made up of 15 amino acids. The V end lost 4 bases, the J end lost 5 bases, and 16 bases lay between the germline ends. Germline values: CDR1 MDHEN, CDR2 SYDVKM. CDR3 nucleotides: TGTGCCAGCAGTTCCCCCCTCGACCGCGGAGATACGCAGTATTTT. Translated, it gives CASSSPLDRGDTQYF.

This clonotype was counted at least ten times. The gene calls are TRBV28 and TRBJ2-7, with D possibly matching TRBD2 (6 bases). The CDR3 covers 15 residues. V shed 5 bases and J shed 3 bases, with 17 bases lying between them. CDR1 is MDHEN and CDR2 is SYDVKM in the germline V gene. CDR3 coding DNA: TGTGCCAGCAGTCTTGGGGGGACGTATATCTACGAGCAGTACTTC. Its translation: CASSLGGTYIYEQYF. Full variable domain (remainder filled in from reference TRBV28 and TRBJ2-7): DVKVTQSSRYLVKRTGEKVFLECVQDMDHENMFWYRQDPGLGLRLIYFSYDVKMKEKGDIPEGYSVSREKKERFSLILESASTNQTSMYLCASSLGGTYIYEQYFGPGTRLTVT.

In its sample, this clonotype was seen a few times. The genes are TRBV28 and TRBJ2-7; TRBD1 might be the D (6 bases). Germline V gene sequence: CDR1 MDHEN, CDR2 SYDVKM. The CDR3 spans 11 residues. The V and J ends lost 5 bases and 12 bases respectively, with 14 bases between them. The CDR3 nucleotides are TGTGCCAGCAGTGATTACAGGGAGACGTACTTC. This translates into CASSDYRETYF.

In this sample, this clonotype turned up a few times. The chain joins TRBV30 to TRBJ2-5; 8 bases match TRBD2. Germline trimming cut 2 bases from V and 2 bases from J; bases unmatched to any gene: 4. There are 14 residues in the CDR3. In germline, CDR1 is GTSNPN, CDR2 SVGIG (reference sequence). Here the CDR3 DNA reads TGTGCCTGGAGTAGGACGGGAGGGCAAGAGACCCAGTACTTC. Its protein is CAWSRTGGQETQYF.

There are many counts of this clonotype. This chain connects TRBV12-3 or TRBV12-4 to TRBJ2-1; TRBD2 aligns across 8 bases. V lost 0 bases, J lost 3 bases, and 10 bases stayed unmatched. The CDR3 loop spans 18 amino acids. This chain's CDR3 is CASSLALTGGGLYNEQFF. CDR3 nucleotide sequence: TGTGCCAGCAGTTTAGCGCTCACGGGGGGGGGGCTCTACAATGAGCAGTTCTTC.

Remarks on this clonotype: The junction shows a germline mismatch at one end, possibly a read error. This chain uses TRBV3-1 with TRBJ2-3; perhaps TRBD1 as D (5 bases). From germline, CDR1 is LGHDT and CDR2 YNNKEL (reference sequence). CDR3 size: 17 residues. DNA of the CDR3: TGTGCCAGCAGCCAAGATATGGGTCCGGCGGACACAGGTACGCAGTATTTT. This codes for CASSQDMGPADTGTQYF.

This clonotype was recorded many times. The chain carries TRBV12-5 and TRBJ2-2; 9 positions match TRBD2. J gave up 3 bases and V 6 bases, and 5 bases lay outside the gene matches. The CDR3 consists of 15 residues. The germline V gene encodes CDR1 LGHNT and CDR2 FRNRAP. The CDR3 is CASGTRTSDTGELFF. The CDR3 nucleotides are TGTGCTAGTGGCACTCGGACTAGCGACACCGGGGAGCTGTTTTTT. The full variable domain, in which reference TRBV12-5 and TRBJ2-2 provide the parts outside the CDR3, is DARVTQTPRHKVTEMGQEVTMRCQPILGHNTVFWYRQTMMQGLELLAYFRNRAPLDDSGMPKDRFSAEMPDATLATLKIQPSEPRDSAVYFCASGTRTSDTGELFFGEGSRLTVL.

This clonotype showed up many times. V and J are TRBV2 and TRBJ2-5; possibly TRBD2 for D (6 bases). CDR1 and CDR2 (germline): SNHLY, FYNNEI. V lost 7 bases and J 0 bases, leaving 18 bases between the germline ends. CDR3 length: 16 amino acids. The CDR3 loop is CASTPWLARYQETQYF. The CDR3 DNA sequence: TGTGCCAGCACTCCTTGGCTAGCGAGGTACCAAGAGACCCAGTACTTC.

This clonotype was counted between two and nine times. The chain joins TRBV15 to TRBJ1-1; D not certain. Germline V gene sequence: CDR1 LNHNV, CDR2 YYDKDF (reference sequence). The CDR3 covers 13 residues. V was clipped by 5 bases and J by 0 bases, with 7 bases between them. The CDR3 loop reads CATSADMNTEAFF. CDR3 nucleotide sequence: TGTGCCACCAGCGCGGATATGAACACTGAAGCTTTCTTT.

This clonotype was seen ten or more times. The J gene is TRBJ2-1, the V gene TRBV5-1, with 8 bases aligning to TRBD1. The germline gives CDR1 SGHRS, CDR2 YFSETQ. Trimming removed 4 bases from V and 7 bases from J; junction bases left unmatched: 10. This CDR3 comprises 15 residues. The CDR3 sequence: CASSTQGEVHNEQFF. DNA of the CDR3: TGCGCCAGCAGCACACAGGGGGAGGTCCATAATGAGCAGTTCTTC.

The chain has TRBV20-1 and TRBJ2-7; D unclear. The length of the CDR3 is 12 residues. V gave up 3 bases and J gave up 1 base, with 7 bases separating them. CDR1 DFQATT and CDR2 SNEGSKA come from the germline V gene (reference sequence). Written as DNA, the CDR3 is TGCAGTGCTAGTACGGCTTCCTACGAGCAGTACTTC. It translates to CSASTASYEQYF.

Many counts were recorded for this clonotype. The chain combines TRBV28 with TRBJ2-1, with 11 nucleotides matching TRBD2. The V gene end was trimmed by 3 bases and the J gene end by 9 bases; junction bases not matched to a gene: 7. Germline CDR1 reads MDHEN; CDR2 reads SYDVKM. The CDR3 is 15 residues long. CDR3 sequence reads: CASSFTSGSRGEQFF. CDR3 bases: TGTGCCAGCAGTTTTACTAGCGGGAGCAGGGGTGAGCAGTTCTTC.

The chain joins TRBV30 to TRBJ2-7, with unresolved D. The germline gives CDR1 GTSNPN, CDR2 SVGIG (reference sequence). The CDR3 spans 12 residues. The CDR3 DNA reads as TGTGCGGTGGGGAAAGAAACCTACGAGCAGTACTTC. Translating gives CAVGKETYEQYF.

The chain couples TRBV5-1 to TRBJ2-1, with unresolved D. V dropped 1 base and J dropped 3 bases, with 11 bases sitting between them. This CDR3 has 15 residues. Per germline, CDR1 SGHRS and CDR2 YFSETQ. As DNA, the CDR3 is TGCGCCAGCAGCTTGTCGGCGGACCGCTACAATGAGCAGTTCTTC. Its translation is CASSLSADRYNEQFF.

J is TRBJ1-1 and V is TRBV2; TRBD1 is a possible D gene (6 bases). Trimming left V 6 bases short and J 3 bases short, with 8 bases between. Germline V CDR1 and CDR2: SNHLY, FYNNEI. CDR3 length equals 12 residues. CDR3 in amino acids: CASSHRDTEAFF. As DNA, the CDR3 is TGTGCCAGCAGCCACAGGGACACTGAAGCTTTCTTT. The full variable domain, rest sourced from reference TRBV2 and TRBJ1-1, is EPEVTQTPSHQVTQMGQEVILRCVPISNHLYFYWYRQILGQKVEFLVSFYNNEISEKSEIFDDQFSVERPDGSNFTLKIRSTKLEDSAMYFCASSHRDTEAFFGQGTRLTVV.

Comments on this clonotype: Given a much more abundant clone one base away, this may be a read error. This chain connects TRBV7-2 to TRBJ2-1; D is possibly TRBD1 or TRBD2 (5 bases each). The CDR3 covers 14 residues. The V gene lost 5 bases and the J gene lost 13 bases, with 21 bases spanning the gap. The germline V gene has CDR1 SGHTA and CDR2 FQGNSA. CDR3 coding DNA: TGTGCCAGCAGCCCGCCGGGGCAGCAAGAGACCCAGTTCTTC. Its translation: CASSPPGQQETQFF.

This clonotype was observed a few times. The CDR3 loop is CASGWGPGGVETQYF. The CDR3 DNA reads as TGTGCCAGCGGGTGGGGACCCGGCGGGGTAGAGACCCAGTACTTC. The J gene is TRBJ2-5, the V gene TRBV19; D might be TRBD2 (6 bases). V lost 9 bases to trimming and J lost 4 bases, with 21 bases between them. The CDR3 contains 15 residues. CDR1 and CDR2 from the germline V gene are LNHDA and SQIVND (reference sequence).

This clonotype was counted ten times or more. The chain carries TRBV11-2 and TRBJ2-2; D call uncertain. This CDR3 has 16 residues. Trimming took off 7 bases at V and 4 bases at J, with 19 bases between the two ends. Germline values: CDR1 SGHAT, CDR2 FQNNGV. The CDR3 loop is CASTARRATATGELFF. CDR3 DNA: TGTGCCAGCACCGCCCGCCGGGCCACCGCCACCGGGGAGCTGTTTTTT.

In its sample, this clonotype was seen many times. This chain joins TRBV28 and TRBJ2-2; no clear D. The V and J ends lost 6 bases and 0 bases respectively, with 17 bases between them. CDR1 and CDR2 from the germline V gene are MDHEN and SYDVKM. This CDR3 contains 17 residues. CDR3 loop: CASSQAWAGTNTGELFF. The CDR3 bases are TGTGCCAGCAGCCAGGCCTGGGCCGGAACGAACACCGGGGAGCTGTTTTTT.

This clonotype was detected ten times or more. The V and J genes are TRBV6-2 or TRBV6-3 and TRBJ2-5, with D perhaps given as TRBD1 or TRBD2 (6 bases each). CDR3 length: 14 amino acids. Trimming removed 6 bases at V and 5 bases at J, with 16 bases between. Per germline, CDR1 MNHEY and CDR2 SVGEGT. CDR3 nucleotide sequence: TGTGCCAGCAGCCTCCTCGGGGGCGCGGAGACCCAGTACTTC. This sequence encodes CASSLLGGAETQYF.